The text below deals with one T cell receptor (beta chain). Its antigen is as yet unknown. The entry originates in a study of yellow fever vaccine responses in identical twins. TCRdb analysed the RT-PCR reads with MiXCR anew, one entry per CDR3 protein. Of about 34,000 distinct CDR3 sequences in the sample, more than 50% are singletons; the top ten hold 4.5%. The study, taken as a whole, reports: On the reported evidence, twins' vaccine T cell responses seemed partly convergent and partly personalized.

The J segment lost 0 bases and the V segment lost 7 bases, leaving 9 bases of the junction unmatched. Germline V gives CDR1 SQVTM, CDR2 ANQGSEA. The CDR3 is 16 residues long. This sequence originates from a woman in her late teens or twenties who received the yellow fever vaccine. The input for sequencing was T cells from blood (PBMCs), unsorted or a sorted subset (not recorded which), taken before or after yellow fever vaccination (not recorded which). The chain carries TRBV29-1 and TRBJ2-3, with 11 nucleotides matching TRBD2. CDR3 DNA: TGCAGCGGAGTTGTGACTAGCGGGGCTAGCACAGATACGCAGTATTTT. This sequence encodes CSGVVTSGASTDTQYF.